The 27 T cell receptor beta chains in this list originate from one sample, sequenced in a study of shared clonotypes between healthy human individuals. TCRdb's table, derived via immunoSEQ multiplex PCR, lists solely in-frame clones and lacks some. The repertoire consists of some 660,000 clones, with roughly 72% occurring once and the leading ten covering around 2%. Material: memory CD4+ T cells sorted from blood. This sample's subset: CD45RA-negative fraction. Receptor source: a woman in her thirties in good health.

J is TRBJ2-5 and V is TRBV7-3; tentatively, D is TRBD1 (6 bases). The CDR3 totals 16 residues. Trimming removed 2 bases at V and 1 base at J, with 14 bases between. The germline CDR1 and CDR2 sequences are SGHTA and FQGTGA. CDR3 bases: TGTGCCAGCAGCTTAGGCGGTATGGGGGCCCAAGAGACCCAGTACTTC. This encodes CASSLGGMGAQETQYF.

This clone was recorded once. V usage is TRBV6-5 and J usage is TRBJ2-1; D remains unclear. This CDR3 spans 14 amino acids. CDR1 MNHEY and CDR2 SVGAGI come from the germline V gene. V was trimmed by 4 bases and J by 7 bases, leaving 14 bases between them. DNA of the CDR3: TGTGCCAGCAGTTCCGATCCGGCCTCGAATGAGCAGTTCTTC. Protein product: CASSSDPASNEQFF.

This clone was observed at least ten times. Written as DNA, the CDR3 is TGTGCCAGCTCACTCAACGGTCAGTCTGAAGCTTTCTTT. This codes for CASSLNGQSEAFF. The chain joins TRBV18 to TRBJ1-1; D call uncertain. CDR3 length: 13 residues. CDR1 and CDR2 (germline): KGHSH, LQKENI. Trimming stripped 4 bases from V and 6 bases from J, with 12 bases between. The variable domain in full, with the rest retrieved from reference TRBV18 and TRBJ1-1, is NAGVMQNPRHLVRRRGQEARLRCSPMKGHSHVYWYRQLPEEGLKFMVYLQKENIIDESGMPKERFSAEFPKEGPSILRIQQVVRGDSAAYFCASSLNGQSEAFFGQGTRLTVV.

The sample holds one count of this clone. The V gene is TRBV10-1, the J gene TRBJ2-1; D unresolved. Germline values: CDR1 WNHNN, CDR2 SYGVQD (reference sequence). Trimming pared 2 bases from V and 0 bases from J, leaving 14 bases between. This CDR3 spans 17 amino acids. CDR3 DNA sequence: TGCGCCAGCAGTGAGAAGCTAGTCCGGAGCTCCTACAATGAGCAGTTCTTC. This encodes CASSEKLVRSSYNEQFF.

The sample holds many counts of this clone. This sample also contains other DNA sequences that code for the same CDR3. This chain joins TRBV30 and TRBJ2-4, with TRBD1 matching 12 bases. The junction had 3 bases not matched to a gene; V was cut back by 3 bases and J by 0 bases. Per germline, CDR1 GTSNPN and CDR2 SVGIG (reference sequence). The CDR3 contains 16 residues. The CDR3 loop reads CAWRGQGALAKNIQYF. CDR3 DNA sequence: TGTGCCTGGAGGGGACAGGGGGCTCTAGCCAAAAACATTCAGTACTTC. Full variable domain (missing parts from reference TRBV30 and TRBJ2-4): SQTIHQWPATLVQPVGSPLSLECTVEGTSNPNLYWYRQAAGRGLQLLFYSVGIGQISSEVPQNLSASRPQDRQFILSSKKLLLSDSGFYLCAWRGQGALAKNIQYFGAGTRLSVL.

The chain recombines TRBV2 with TRBJ1-4, with D maybe TRBD1 (5 bases). The CDR3 is 16 amino acids. Germline loops: CDR1 SNHLY, CDR2 FYNNEI. The V end was cut by 5 bases, the J end by 4 bases, with 17 bases between. CDR3 DNA sequence: TGTGCCAGCAGTCCTTCTTTTGACAGCGGTAATGAAAAACTGTTTTTT. This codes for CASSPSFDSGNEKLFF.

The rearrangement uses TRBV7-2 and TRBJ2-7; no firm D call. V lost 8 bases and J 2 bases, leaving 7 bases between the germline ends. Germline V gene lookup returns CDR1 SGHTA and CDR2 FQGNSA. CDR3 length: 11 residues. The CDR3 DNA sequence: TGTGCCAGCCAGAAAGCCTACGAGCAGTACTTC. Amino acid sequence: CASQKAYEQYF.

This clone was observed at least ten times. V is TRBV18 and J is TRBJ1-3, with unresolved D. CDR1 KGHSH and CDR2 LQKENI come from the germline V gene. This CDR3 spans 17 amino acids. Trimming cost V 2 bases and J 0 bases, with 14 bases left between them. CDR3 DNA: TGTGCCAGCTCACCAGGGGAAGGGCCCACCTCTGGAAACACCATATATTTT. Translated: CASSPGEGPTSGNTIYF.

The chain has TRBV21-1 and TRBJ2-3; the D call TRBD1 from the table was never checked on the DNA. TRBV21-1 is a pseudogene segment. The CDR3 consists of 18 residues. The DNA of the CDR3 is TGTGCCAGCAGCAAAGCGGAGCACAGGGGTTATTACACAGATACGCAGTATTTT. This sequence encodes CASSKAEHRGYYTDTQYF.

Remarks on this clone: The sample contains more than one DNA sequence encoding this CDR3. The CDR3: CASSLAGARTDTQYF. The CDR3 nucleotides read TGCGCCAGCAGTCTGGCAGGGGCCCGCACAGATACGCAGTATTTT. This chain joins TRBV5-1 and TRBJ2-3, with D possibly being TRBD1 (6 bases). Trimming took off 5 bases at V and 1 base at J, with 14 bases between the two ends. The CDR3 spans 15 residues. Germline-derived CDR1 and CDR2 are SGHRS and YFSETQ.

This clone was counted a few times. This chain joins TRBV5-1 and TRBJ2-5; 9 bases agree with TRBD2. The germline CDR1 and CDR2 sequences are SGHRS and YFSETQ. The CDR3 sequence is 16 residues long. The V gene end was trimmed by 4 bases and the J gene end by 5 bases; junction bases not matched to a gene: 12. CDR3 DNA sequence: TGCGCCAGCAGCCCTAACCTTAGCGGGAGCAGGGAGACCCAGTACTTC. It encodes CASSPNLSGSRETQYF.

The chain employs TRBV19 and TRBJ1-4; TRBD1 matches 12 bases. This CDR3 is 15 amino acids long. V lost 5 bases and J lost 8; bases outside the gene matches: 6. CDR1 and CDR2 from the germline V gene are LNHDA and SQIVND (reference sequence). The CDR3 bases are TGTGCCAGTAGTCGTACCGGGACAGGGGGCGAAAAACTGTTTTTT. This translates into CASSRTGTGGEKLFF.

The J gene is TRBJ2-3, the V gene TRBV19; no reliable D call. Germline V gene sequence: CDR1 LNHDA, CDR2 SQIVND (reference sequence). The CDR3 consists of 12 residues. V was shortened by 5 bases and J by 4 bases, with 7 bases between the two germline ends. This CDR3 reads CASSGHSDTQYF. Here the CDR3 DNA reads TGTGCCAGTAGTGGTCACTCAGATACGCAGTATTTT.

This sequence joins TRBV5-6 and TRBJ2-3, with D maybe TRBD2 (7 bases). The CDR3 totals 17 residues. V shed 0 bases and J shed 6 bases, with 20 bases lying between them. CDR1 is SGHDT, CDR2 YYEEEE, per germline. CDR3 bases: TGTGCCAGCAGCTTGGTGGGGGGGCCGCAAACTCCGGATACGCAGTATTTT. Protein product: CASSLVGGPQTPDTQYF.

The chain uses TRBV7-9 and TRBJ1-1; D gene ambiguous. Germline CDR1 is SEHNR and CDR2 is FQNEAQ (reference sequence). Trimming left V 0 bases short and J 10 bases short, with 6 bases between. The CDR3 totals 11 residues. CDR3 protein: CASSLAGGAFF. The CDR3 nucleotides read TGTGCCAGCAGCTTAGCAGGAGGAGCTTTCTTT.

This chain connects TRBV27 to TRBJ2-1; D remains unclear. The CDR3 spans 14 residues. Germline CDR1 is MNHEY and CDR2 is SMNVEV (reference sequence). The V end was cut by 6 bases, the J end by 3 bases, with 12 bases between. This chain's CDR3 is CASSPPSDYNEQFF. The CDR3, as DNA: TGTGCCAGCAGCCCCCCCTCGGACTACAATGAGCAGTTCTTC.

This clone appeared a few times. Other DNA sequences in this specimen translate into the identical CDR3. This chain joins TRBV28 and TRBJ1-5, with D perhaps matching TRBD1 (6 bases). Trimming left V 7 bases short and J 2 bases short, with 12 bases between. The CDR3 sequence is 14 residues long. Germline lookup yields CDR1 MDHEN and CDR2 SYDVKM. The CDR3 protein is CASKQGGGNQPQHF. CDR3 nucleotides: TGTGCCAGCAAACAGGGTGGAGGCAATCAGCCCCAGCATTTT. The full variable domain, completed using reference TRBV28 and TRBJ1-5, is DVKVTQSSRYLVKRTGEKVFLECVQDMDHENMFWYRQDPGLGLRLIYFSYDVKMKEKGDIPEGYSVSREKKERFSLILESASTNQTSMYLCASKQGGGNQPQHFGDGTRLSIL.

The chain carries TRBV12-5 and TRBJ1-5, with D possibly being TRBD1 (5 bases). CDR1 is LGHNT, CDR2 FRNRAP, per germline. This CDR3 is 16 amino acids long. V lost 2 bases and J 5 bases, leaving 16 bases between the germline ends. CDR3 loop: CASGLLSGRVHQPQHF. Written as DNA, the CDR3 is TGTGCTAGTGGTTTGTTATCCGGCAGGGTACATCAGCCCCAGCATTTT.

V gene TRBV2 combines with J gene TRBJ2-3, with D hard to call. This CDR3 region has 15 residues. V lost 4 bases and J lost 2, with 13 bases in between. Germline values: CDR1 SNHLY, CDR2 FYNNEI. The CDR3 coding sequence is TGTGCCAGCAGTGTCTTTCGCGGTTACACAGATACGCAGTATTTT. Translating gives CASSVFRGYTDTQYF.

The rearrangement links TRBV4-1 to TRBJ1-6; D is ambiguous. The V and J ends lost 5 bases and 7 bases respectively, with 6 bases between them. This CDR3 region has 12 residues. Germline CDR1 is MGHRA and CDR2 is YSYEKL. CDR3 region: CASSFKNSPLHF. The CDR3 bases are TGCGCCAGCAGCTTCAAGAATTCACCCCTCCACTTT.

The genes are TRBV7-9 and TRBJ1-4, with D uncertain. Germline CDR1 and CDR2: SEHNR and FQNEAQ (reference sequence). This CDR3 is built from 14 residues. Between the trimmed V and J ends, which lost 4 bases and 7 bases, there was a span of 13 bases. The CDR3 region has the DNA TGTGCCAGCAGCTCCCACGTCAGTGGTGAAAAACTGTTTTTT. This translates into CASSSHVSGEKLFF.

This rearrangement joins TRBV4-1 to TRBJ1-2; TRBD1 is a possible D gene (6 bases). Germline values: CDR1 MGHRA, CDR2 YSYEKL. Trimming removed 6 bases from V and 5 bases from J, with 19 bases in between. This CDR3 has 15 amino acids. DNA of the CDR3: TGCGCCAGCAGGCTAACTACAGGGCTATCTTATGGCTACACCTTC. Protein sequence: CASRLTTGLSYGYTF.

Remarks on this clone: The identical CDR3 is also encoded by other nucleotide sequences in the sample. The rearrangement links TRBV6-1 to TRBJ1-5; D gene unclear. V shed 2 bases and J shed 5 bases, with 4 bases lying between them. CDR1 MNHNS and CDR2 SASEGT come from the germline V gene. The CDR3 consists of 12 residues. The DNA for the CDR3 is TGTGCCAGCAGTGAATTACATCAGCCCCAGCATTTT. Translating it yields CASSELHQPQHF.

CDR3 in amino acids: CASSKGGIYNEQFF. The CDR3 bases are TGTGCCAGTAGTAAAGGAGGGATCTACAATGAGCAGTTCTTC. V and J are TRBV19 and TRBJ2-1, with D perhaps matching TRBD2 (6 bases). There are 14 residues in the CDR3. Per germline, CDR1 LNHDA and CDR2 SQIVND (reference sequence). Trimming took off 4 bases at V and 3 bases at J, with 10 bases between the two ends.

This clone was detected many times. J is TRBJ2-3 and V is TRBV7-9; 8 bases line up with TRBD2. The CDR3 covers 16 residues. CDR1 SEHNR and CDR2 FQNEAQ come from the germline V gene (reference sequence). Trimming removed 3 bases from V and 2 bases from J; junction bases left unmatched: 7. CDR3 in DNA: TGTGCCAGCAGCTTGCTAGCGGGTAATCCCACAGATACGCAGTATTTT. Translation: CASSLLAGNPTDTQYF.

The chain employs TRBV7-9 and TRBJ2-6; no firm D call. CDR3 size: 14 residues. CDR1 and CDR2 from the germline V gene are SEHNR and FQNEAQ (reference sequence). V shed 7 bases and J shed 0 bases, with 7 bases lying between them. Written as DNA, the CDR3 is TGTGCCAGCACCCAATTCTCTGGGGCCAACGTCCTGACTTTC. Residues: CASTQFSGANVLTF.

The CDR3 sequence: CASSLVAPDTQYF. CDR3 coding DNA: TGTGCCAGCAGCTTGGTAGCCCCAGATACGCAGTATTTT. The J gene is TRBJ2-3, the V gene TRBV5-8; D ambiguous. The CDR3 loop spans 13 amino acids. V was cut by 0 bases and J by 4 bases, with 6 bases left in between. Germline CDR1 is SGHTS and CDR2 is YDEGEE.